Below are 4 T cell receptor beta chains sequenced from a single sample in a study of control samples from healthy donors and cancer patients. Only in-frame clones appear in the TCRdb table, and some are missing; sequencing was by immunoSEQ multiplex PCR. The top ten hold 1.8% of the sample, which has about 190,000 clones, over 80% seen once. The source material was blood. These receptors were taken from a man aged 25 to 45 in good health.

V is TRBV5-6 and J is TRBJ2-4; the match to TRBD1 covers 9 bases. Trimming removed 1 base from V and 6 bases from J; junction bases left unmatched: 5. The CDR3 contains 15 residues. Per the germline V gene, CDR1 is SGHDT and CDR2 is YYEEEE. CDR3 sequence (DNA): TGTGCCAGCAGCTTGCAACAGGGGGCTGTAAACATTCAGTACTTC. Encoded protein: CASSLQQGAVNIQYF.

This clone was found once. This chain links TRBV3-1 (or the pseudogene TRBV3-2) with TRBJ2-2; D is undetermined. Germline V CDR1 and CDR2: LGHDT, YNNKEL (reference sequence). CDR3 length equals 13 residues. V lost 1 base to trimming and J lost 1 base, with 1 base between them. The CDR3 sequence is CASSQGNTGELFF. CDR3 sequence (DNA): TGTGCCAGCAGCCAAGGGAACACCGGGGAGCTGTTTTTT.

This chain connects TRBV29-1 to TRBJ1-2; D not resolved. CDR1 is SQVTM and CDR2 is ANQGSEA in the germline V gene. The CDR3 spans 12 residues. Trimming cost V 4 bases and J 6 bases, with 12 bases left between them. The CDR3, as DNA: TGCAGCGTTGGATCGCTAACTAATGGCTACACCTTC. Encoded protein: CSVGSLTNGYTF.

This chain links TRBV25-1 with TRBJ1-1, with D unclear. Trimming pared 2 bases from V and 5 bases from J, leaving 6 bases between. The CDR3 length is 12 residues. Per the germline V gene, CDR1 is MGHDK and CDR2 is SYGVNS. CDR3 residues: CASSEPETEAFF. CDR3 nucleotide sequence: TGTGCCAGCAGTGAACCGGAAACTGAAGCTTTCTTT.